The rows below give T cell receptor beta chains drawn from one sample of a study of CD8 T cells in Susac syndrome. TCRdb ran MiXCR on the immunoSEQ multiplex PCR reads and lists one entry per CDR3 protein. The sample has around 140,000 distinct CDR3 sequences; roughly 94% are singletons. The sequencing sample was made of CD4+ T cells from PBMCs. These receptors originate from a human donor in good health. The CDR3 runs from the conserved cysteine through the conserved F or W. Fields, in order: clone size, D gene, V gene, J gene, CDR3 DNA, CDR3 protein. The D gene is left open where the match is weak. Expanded clones get a size class; other rows say once, few or many, or leave the size out.

>few|TRBD2|TRBV27|TRBJ2-7
TGTGCCAGCAGCCGCGGGACTAGCGGCTACGAGCAGTACTTC
CASSRGTSGYEQYF
>-|-|TRBV5-7|TRBJ1-2
TGTGCCAGCAGCTTGTTGGTGGATCAGGGGAACTATGGCTACACCTTC
CASSLLVDQGNYGYTF
>-|-|TRBV7-2|TRBJ1-5
TGTGCCAGCAGTCGAACGAGGGGTAGCAATCAGCCCCAGCATTTT
CASSRTRGSNQPQHF
>-|-|TRBV24-1|TRBJ2-1
TGTGCCACCAGTGATCCAAGGGTCCATGGTGAGCAGTTCTTC
CATSDPRVHGEQFF
>-|TRBD2|TRBV5-1|TRBJ2-2
TGCGCCAGCAGCTTAAGCGGGAGTGACACCGGGGAGCTGTTTTTT
CASSLSGSDTGELFF
>once|TRBD1|TRBV20-1|TRBJ2-1
TGCAGTGCTAGAGATGGGACAGGGGGCTACAATGAGCAGTTCTTC
CSARDGTGGYNEQFF
>-|-|TRBV7-7|TRBJ2-7
TGTGCCAGCAGCCCCCTGGGAGGTTACGAGCAGTACTTC
CASSPLGGYEQYF
>-|TRBD2|TRBV7-2|TRBJ2-7
TGTGCCAGCAGCTTGGTAGCGGGAGGTTACGAGCAGTACTTC
CASSLVAGGYEQYF
>-|TRBD1|TRBV25-1|TRBJ1-5
TGTGCCAGCAGTGACCCTGTCCAGGGGGACAATCAGCCCCAGCATTTT
CASSDPVQGDNQPQHF
>-|TRBD2|TRBV27|TRBJ2-5
TGTGCCAGCAGTCTTATTAGCGGGATCCAAGAGACCCAGTACTTC
CASSLISGIQETQYF
>once|-|TRBV6-2/TRBV6-3|TRBJ1-1
TGTGCCAGCAGCAATGACAATGCTAACACTGAAGCTTTCTTT
CASSNDNANTEAFF
>-|-|TRBV20-1|TRBJ2-7
TGCAGTGCTAGAGATCCAGCGCTACGCTACGAGCAGTACTTC
CSARDPALRYEQYF
>-|-|TRBV2|TRBJ2-2
TGTGCCAGCAGCCTCAGGGTTTCCGGGGAGCTGTTTTTT
CASSLRVSGELFF
>-|TRBD2|TRBV5-1|TRBJ2-7
TGCGCCAGCAGCTCCTCCCCAGCGGGAGAGTCTTACGAGCAGTACTTC
CASSSSPAGESYEQYF
>-|-|TRBV3-1|TRBJ1-1
TGTGCCAGCAGCCAAGTAGCTGCCTTGAACACTGAAGCTTTCTTT
CASSQVAALNTEAFF
>-|-|TRBV28|TRBJ2-7
TGTGCCAGCATTACCCCATTGAAAGGGGGAGAGCAGTACTTC
CASITPLKGGEQYF
>-|TRBD2|TRBV27|TRBJ2-3
TGTGCCAGCAGTTTGCGGGGGAACACAGATACGCAGTATTTT
CASSLRGNTDTQYF
>-|-|TRBV6-1|TRBJ1-2
TGTGCCAGCAGTGAAGGGACAGATGGCTACACCTTC
CASSEGTDGYTF
>-|-|TRBV9|TRBJ1-5
TGTGCCAGCAGCGTAGGATGGGGAGATAAGACCCAGCATTTT
CASSVGWGDKTQHF
>-|TRBD2|TRBV28|TRBJ2-5
TGTGCCAGCAGTTTATCGCTGGGACTAGGTTCAGTTTCGGAGACCCAGTACTTC
CASSLSLGLGSVSETQYF
>-|-|TRBV18|TRBJ2-2
TGTGCCAGCTCGCCAGACTCCTACACCGGGGAGCTGTTTTTT
CASSPDSYTGELFF
>once|-|TRBV20-1|TRBJ2-3
TGCAGTGCTGATACCCGGGACGGCACAGATACGCAGTATTTT
CSADTRDGTDTQYF
>-|TRBD1|TRBV3-1|TRBJ1-4
TGTGCCAGCAGCCAACTAGACAGGGCCAGTGAAAAACTGTTTTTT
CASSQLDRASEKLFF